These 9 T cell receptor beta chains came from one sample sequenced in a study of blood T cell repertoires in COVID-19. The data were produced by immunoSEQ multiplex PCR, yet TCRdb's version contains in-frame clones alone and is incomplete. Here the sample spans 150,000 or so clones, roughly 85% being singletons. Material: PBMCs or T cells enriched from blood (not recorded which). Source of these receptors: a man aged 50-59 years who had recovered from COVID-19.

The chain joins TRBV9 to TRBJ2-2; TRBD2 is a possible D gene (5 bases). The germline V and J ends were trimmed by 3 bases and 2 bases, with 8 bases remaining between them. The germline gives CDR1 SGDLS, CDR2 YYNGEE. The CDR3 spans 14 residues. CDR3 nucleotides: TGTGCCAGCAGCGCGGACTTAAACACCGGGGAGCTGTTTTTT. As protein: CASSADLNTGELFF. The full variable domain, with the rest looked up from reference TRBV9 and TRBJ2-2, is DSGVTQTPKHLITATGQRVTLRCSPRSGDLSVYWYQQSLDQGLQFLIQYYNGEERAKGNILERFSAQQFPDLHSELNLSSLELGDSALYFCASSADLNTGELFFGEGSRLTVL.

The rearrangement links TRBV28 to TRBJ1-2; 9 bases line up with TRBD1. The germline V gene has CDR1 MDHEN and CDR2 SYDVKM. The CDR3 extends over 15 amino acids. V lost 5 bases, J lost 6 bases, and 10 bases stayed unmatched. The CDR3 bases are TGTGCCAGCAGTCCTCATAGACAGGGGGGTCATGGCTACACCTTC. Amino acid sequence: CASSPHRQGGHGYTF.

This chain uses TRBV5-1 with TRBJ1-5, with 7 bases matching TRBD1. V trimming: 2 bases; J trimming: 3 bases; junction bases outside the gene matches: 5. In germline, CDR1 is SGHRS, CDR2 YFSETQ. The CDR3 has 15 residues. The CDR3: CASSFEGQTNQPQHF. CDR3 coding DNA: TGCGCCAGCAGCTTCGAGGGACAGACCAATCAGCCCCAGCATTTT.

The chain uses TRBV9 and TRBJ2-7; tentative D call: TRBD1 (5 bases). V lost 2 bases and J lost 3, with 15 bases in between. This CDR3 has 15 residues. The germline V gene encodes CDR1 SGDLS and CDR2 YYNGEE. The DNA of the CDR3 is TGTGCCAGCAGCGTTGGGGCCAGCCATCTCTACGAGCAGTACTTC. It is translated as CASSVGASHLYEQYF.

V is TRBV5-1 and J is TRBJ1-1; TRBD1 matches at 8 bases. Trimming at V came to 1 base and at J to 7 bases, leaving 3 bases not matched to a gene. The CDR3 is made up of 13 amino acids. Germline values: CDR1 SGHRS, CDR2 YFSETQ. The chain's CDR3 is CASSLKQGGEAFF. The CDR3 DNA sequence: TGCGCCAGCAGCTTGAAACAGGGGGGTGAAGCTTTCTTT.

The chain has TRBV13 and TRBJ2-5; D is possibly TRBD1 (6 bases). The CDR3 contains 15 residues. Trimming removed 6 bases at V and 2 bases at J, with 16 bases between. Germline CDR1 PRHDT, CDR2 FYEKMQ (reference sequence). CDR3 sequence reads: CASRLYNRDQETQYF. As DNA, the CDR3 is TGTGCCAGCAGGTTATATAACAGGGATCAAGAGACCCAGTACTTC.

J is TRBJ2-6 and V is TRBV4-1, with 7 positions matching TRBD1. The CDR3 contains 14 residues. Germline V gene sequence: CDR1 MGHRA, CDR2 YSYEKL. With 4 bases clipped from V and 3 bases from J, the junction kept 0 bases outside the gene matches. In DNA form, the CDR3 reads TGCGCCAGCAGCCCAGGGGGTGGGGCCAACGTCCTGACTTTC. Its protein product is CASSPGGGANVLTF.

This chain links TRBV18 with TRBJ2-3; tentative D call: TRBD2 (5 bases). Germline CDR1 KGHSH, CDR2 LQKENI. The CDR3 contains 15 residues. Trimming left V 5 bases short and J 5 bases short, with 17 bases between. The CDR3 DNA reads TGTGCCAGCTCAAGTACAGATCAACGGGGAGATACGCAGTATTTT. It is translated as CASSSTDQRGDTQYF.

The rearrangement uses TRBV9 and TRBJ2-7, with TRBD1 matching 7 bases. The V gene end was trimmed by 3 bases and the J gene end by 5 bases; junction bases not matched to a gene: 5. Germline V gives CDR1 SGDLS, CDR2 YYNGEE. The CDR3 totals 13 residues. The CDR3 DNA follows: TGTGCCAGCAGCGGTGACAGGGCTCACGAGCAGTACTTC. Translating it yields CASSGDRAHEQYF. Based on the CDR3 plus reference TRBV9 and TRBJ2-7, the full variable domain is DSGVTQTPKHLITATGQRVTLRCSPRSGDLSVYWYQQSLDQGLQFLIQYYNGEERAKGNILERFSAQQFPDLHSELNLSSLELGDSALYFCASSGDRAHEQYFGPGTRLTVT.